Listed here are 18 T cell receptor beta chains from one sample, sequenced in a study of identical twins. TCRdb redid the calling of the 5' RACE reads with MiXCR, one entry per CDR3 protein. The data show 450,000 to 650,000 distinct CDR3 sequences, roughly 15% seen once. This same sample was also part of a study on yellow fever vaccine responses in identical twins.

Material for sequencing was CD4+ T cells sorted from blood. These TCRs come from a young woman in good health.

This clonotype was recorded many times. The chain combines TRBV6-6 with TRBJ1-1, with D unresolved. The V end lost 8 bases, the J end lost 1 base, and 8 bases lay between the germline ends. In germline, CDR1 is MNHNY, CDR2 SVGAGI (reference sequence). The CDR3 is 12 amino acids. The CDR3 protein is CASGDGNTEAFF. The CDR3 coding sequence is TGTGCCAGCGGTGATGGGAACACTGAAGCTTTCTTT.

Only a few counts were recorded for this clonotype. This chain connects TRBV11-2 to TRBJ2-3, with 11 nucleotides matching TRBD2. V was clipped by 5 bases and J by 0 bases; unmatched bases: 10. The V gene's germline CDR1 is SGHAT and CDR2 FQNNGV. CDR3 length: 18 amino acids. DNA for the CDR3: TGTGCCAGCAGCCAGTCCGAGACTAGCGGGACTAGCACAGATACGCAGTATTTT. Encoded protein: CASSQSETSGTSTDTQYF.

This clonotype was found a few times. The V gene is TRBV12-3 or TRBV12-4, the J gene TRBJ1-2, with TRBD1 as a possible D gene (6 bases). Trimming cost V 3 bases and J 2 bases, with 10 bases left between them. The CDR3 runs 14 residues. CDR3 loop: CASSFETGNYGYTF. In DNA, the CDR3 is TGTGCCAGCAGTTTCGAGACAGGAAACTATGGCTACACCTTC.

V usage is TRBV7-6 and J usage is TRBJ2-7; 11 positions match TRBD2. Germline CDR1 SGHVS, CDR2 FNYEAQ. V lost 9 bases and J lost 2; bases outside the gene matches: 6. This CDR3 is 14 amino acids long. The CDR3, as DNA: TGTGCCAGGTCGATTAGCGGGAGGGCCTACGAGCAGTACTTC. Its translation: CARSISGRAYEQYF.

This clonotype appeared a few times. V usage is TRBV29-1 and J usage is TRBJ2-3; possibly TRBD2 for D (5 bases). This CDR3 contains 14 residues. Between the trimmed V and J ends, which lost 4 bases and 2 bases, there was a span of 13 bases. CDR1 SQVTM and CDR2 ANQGSEA come from the germline V gene. The CDR3 bases are TGCAGCGTTGTGAGCGGTTACTCCACAGATACGCAGTATTTT. Its protein is CSVVSGYSTDTQYF.

This clonotype was seen a handful of times. The chain uses TRBV10-1 and TRBJ2-5; D unresolved. This CDR3 spans 14 amino acids. The V gene's germline CDR1 is WNHNN and CDR2 SYGVQD (reference sequence). The ends were cut back, 0 bases at V and 1 base at J, with 6 bases in the middle. The CDR3 loop is CASSESIGQETQYF. The DNA for the CDR3 is TGCGCCAGCAGTGAGTCTATAGGCCAAGAGACCCAGTACTTC.

The chain's CDR3 is CASSLGVRGLVDNEQFF. Here the CDR3 DNA reads TGCGCCAGCAGCTTGGGAGTTCGGGGATTAGTAGACAATGAGCAGTTCTTC. The J gene is TRBJ2-1, the V gene TRBV5-1; D may be TRBD2 (5 bases). The CDR3 consists of 17 residues. V gave up 0 bases and J gave up 5 bases, with 18 bases separating them. Per germline, CDR1 SGHRS and CDR2 YFSETQ.

This chain links TRBV29-1 with TRBJ2-5; D may correspond to TRBD1 or TRBD2 (5 bases each). Germline V gene lookup returns CDR1 SQVTM and CDR2 ANQGSEA. The V and J ends lost 8 bases and 7 bases respectively, with 20 bases between them. The CDR3 runs to 13 residues. CDR3 amino acids: CSLGTGSFGTQYF. The CDR3 nucleotides read TGCAGCCTCGGGACGGGTAGTTTTGGGACCCAGTACTTC.

This clonotype was detected a few times. The genes are TRBV27 and TRBJ2-7, with D possibly matching TRBD1 (6 bases). This CDR3 is built from 14 residues. V was pared by 2 bases and J by 5 bases, with 13 bases between. CDR1 is MNHEY and CDR2 is SMNVEV in the germline V gene (reference sequence). The DNA for the CDR3 is TGTGCCAGCAGTTTAGAGGGCAGGGGCCACGAGCAGTACTTC. Encoded protein: CASSLEGRGHEQYF.

This clonotype came up many times. V gene TRBV28 combines with J gene TRBJ2-3; 9 nucleotides align to TRBD2. Germline assignment: CDR1 MDHEN and CDR2 SYDVKM. The V and J ends lost 1 base and 4 bases, in that order; junction bases with no gene match: 9. The CDR3 covers 17 residues. The CDR3 reads CASSLFGASGVSDTQYF. CDR3 nucleotides: TGTGCCAGCAGTTTATTCGGGGCTAGCGGGGTTTCAGATACGCAGTATTTT.

This clonotype was seen a handful of times. The V gene is TRBV18, the J gene TRBJ2-5, with TRBD1 identical over 10 bases. CDR1 and CDR2 (germline): KGHSH, LQKENI. Losses at the gene ends were 3 bases for V and 3 bases for J; bases not matched to a gene: 7. CDR3 length: 16 residues. Here the CDR3 DNA reads TGTGCCAGCTCACCGATCTGGACAGGGGGTAAAGAGACCCAGTACTTC. This gives the protein CASSPIWTGGKETQYF.

This clonotype appeared a few times. This chain connects TRBV12-3 or TRBV12-4 to TRBJ2-5; D is undetermined. V dropped 6 bases and J dropped 2 bases, with 10 bases sitting between them. The length of the CDR3 is 13 residues. The CDR3 here is CASRARIQETQYF. In DNA, the CDR3 is TGTGCCAGCAGGGCTAGGATTCAAGAGACCCAGTACTTC.

The chain recombines TRBV5-1 with TRBJ2-5; a weak D match, TRBD2 (5 bases). The CDR3 sequence is 14 residues long. The V and J ends lost 4 bases and 5 bases respectively, with 15 bases between them. Germline CDR1 is SGHRS and CDR2 is YFSETQ. This CDR3 is CASSHGDRMETQYF. CDR3 sequence (DNA): TGCGCCAGCAGCCACGGGGATAGGATGGAGACCCAGTACTTC.

This clonotype showed up just a few times. J is TRBJ2-5 and V is TRBV2, with 10 bases aligning to TRBD2. The CDR3 consists of 18 residues. Germline trimming cut 6 bases from V and 6 bases from J; bases unmatched to any gene: 19. Germline V gene lookup returns CDR1 SNHLY and CDR2 FYNNEI. The CDR3 reads CASRSGTSATLIDKTQYF. The CDR3 nucleotides read TGTGCCAGCAGGTCCGGGACTAGCGCGACCCTTATTGACAAGACCCAGTACTTC.

This clonotype was picked up a small number of times. This chain uses TRBV7-8 with TRBJ2-2; 12 bases are a match to TRBD2. V shed 0 bases and J 4 bases; nucleotides not matched to a gene: 3. The CDR3 is 17 amino acids. The V gene's germline CDR1 is SGHVS and CDR2 FQNEAQ. CDR3 sequence (DNA): TGTGCCAGCAGCTTAGCCTCTAGCGGGAGGGCCACCGGGGAGCTGTTTTTT. Its translation is CASSLASSGRATGELFF.

CDR3 nucleotides: TGTGCCAGCAGTAGACTAGCGGGGGGGCCATCGTTGGGTGAGCAGTTCTTC. This encodes CASSRLAGGPSLGEQFF. The J gene is TRBJ2-1, the V gene TRBV12-3 or TRBV12-4, with 14 bases aligning to TRBD2. CDR3 length equals 17 residues. V lost 5 bases, J lost 9 bases, and 12 bases stayed unmatched.

In its sample, this clonotype was seen a few times. V gene TRBV2 combines with J gene TRBJ1-3; no reliable D call. This CDR3 comprises 17 residues. Trimming took off 2 bases at V and 0 bases at J, with 14 bases between the two ends. Looked up from germline, CDR1 is SNHLY and CDR2 is FYNNEI. The CDR3 loop reads CASSERAEVRSGNTIYF. The CDR3 DNA reads TGTGCCAGCAGTGAACGGGCGGAGGTCCGCTCTGGAAACACCATATATTTT.

In this sample, this clonotype turned up a few times. The chain is built from TRBV20-1 and TRBJ2-1, with TRBD1 identical over 8 bases. CDR3 size: 16 residues. Per the germline V gene, CDR1 is DFQATT and CDR2 is SNEGSKA (reference sequence). Trimming cost V 0 bases and J 4 bases; bases outside gene matches: 8. The CDR3 coding sequence is TGCAGTGCTAGAGATCCTCGGGACAGGAGATACAATGAGCAGTTCTTC. This encodes CSARDPRDRRYNEQFF.